These 13 T cell receptor beta chains were sequenced from one sample in a study of beta chain features in type 1 diabetes. Sequenced material consisted of expressed TCRB transcripts (all of the isolated RNA was reverse transcribed). Sequencing was performed with immunoSEQ multiplex PCR; in TCRdb, only in-frame clones are kept and a portion is missing. The repertoire holds a few hundred thousand clones, approximately 15% seen once, with more than 0.015% in the top ten. Source material: naive CD4+ T cells from blood. These receptors were obtained from a woman between 18 and 29 years old in good health.

This chain uses TRBV29-1 with TRBJ2-1; D is ambiguous. CDR1 and CDR2 (germline): SQVTM, ANQGSEA. The CDR3 has 14 residues. Trimming took 4 bases from V and 0 from J, leaving 10 bases between them. This CDR3 reads CSVAPLSSYNEQFF. The CDR3 DNA follows: TGCAGCGTTGCCCCCCTGAGCTCCTACAATGAGCAGTTCTTC.

This clone has more than one count but fewer than ten. The chain uses TRBV5-4 and TRBJ2-1; no firm D call. CDR3 length equals 13 residues. Per the germline V gene, CDR1 is SGHNT and CDR2 is YYREEE (reference sequence). Trimming pared 0 bases from V and 3 bases from J, leaving 4 bases between. The CDR3 here is CASSLVSYNEQFF. In nucleotides, the CDR3 is TGTGCCAGCAGCTTGGTCAGCTACAATGAGCAGTTCTTC.

This chain uses TRBV15 with TRBJ2-1, with 8 bases identical to TRBD2. Germline values: CDR1 LNHNV, CDR2 YYDKDF (reference sequence). This CDR3 has 16 residues. Germline trimming cut 0 bases from V and 1 base from J; bases unmatched to any gene: 2. The CDR3 coding sequence is TGTGCCACCAGCAGAGACCCGGGAGGGTCCTACAATGAGCAGTTCTTC. Translating it yields CATSRDPGGSYNEQFF.

This clone was found a few times. This chain connects TRBV5-1 to TRBJ1-1; possible D gene TRBD1, 5 bases. Trimming shortened V by 2 bases and J by 2 bases, and 16 bases separated the two germline ends. Per germline, CDR1 SGHRS and CDR2 YFSETQ. This CDR3 has 16 amino acids. The CDR3 nucleotides read TGCGCCAGCAGCTTTGTTCCGGGACTAGGAAACACTGAAGCTTTCTTT. It codes for CASSFVPGLGNTEAFF.

The V call is TRBV7-2, the J call TRBJ2-7; 11 positions agree with TRBD1. V shed 7 bases, J shed 5 bases, and the junction held 7 bases outside the gene matches. This CDR3 is built from 14 residues. Germline V gene sequence: CDR1 SGHTA, CDR2 FQGNSA. The CDR3 spells CASTQDRGRHEQYF. In DNA, the CDR3 is TGTGCCAGCACCCAGGACAGGGGGCGCCACGAGCAGTACTTC.

The chain links TRBV28 to TRBJ2-2; 8 bases are a match to TRBD2. J lost 0 bases, V lost 3 bases, and 0 bases had no gene match. Germline CDR1 MDHEN, CDR2 SYDVKM. The CDR3 covers 15 residues. CDR3 DNA sequence: TGTGCCAGCAGTTTTAGCGGGGCGAACACCGGGGAGCTGTTTTTT. Its translation is CASSFSGANTGELFF.

There are a few counts of this clone. The chain combines TRBV2 with TRBJ2-4; 10 bases fit TRBD1. The CDR3 has 17 residues. V shed 6 bases, J shed 2 bases, and the junction held 10 bases outside the gene matches. Looked up from germline, CDR1 is SNHLY and CDR2 is FYNNEI. Here the CDR3 DNA reads TGTGCCAGCAGCGATCGGACAGGGGGAGGATCCAAAAACATTCAGTACTTC. As protein: CASSDRTGGGSKNIQYF.

The chain is built from TRBV30 and TRBJ1-2, with D tentatively TRBD1 (6 bases). The CDR3 totals 12 residues. The V end lost 5 bases, the J end lost 6 bases, and 13 bases lay between the germline ends. The germline V gene encodes CDR1 GTSNPN and CDR2 SVGIG (reference sequence). Here the CDR3 reads CAWSGGADGYTF. The CDR3 DNA reads TGTGCCTGGTCGGGGGGCGCAGATGGCTACACCTTC.

The chain has TRBV14 and TRBJ2-6; a weak D match, TRBD1 (6 bases). This CDR3 comprises 19 residues. V lost 4 bases and J lost 0, with 19 bases in between. Germline CDR1 is SGHDN and CDR2 is FVKESK. As DNA, the CDR3 is TGTGCCAGCAGCCGGATGGGACAACCCCTGAGCTCTGGGGCCAACGTCCTGACTTTC. Translation gives CASSRMGQPLSSGANVLTF.

The chain is built from TRBV14 and TRBJ1-1; 7 nucleotides agree with TRBD1. The CDR3 is 14 amino acids. The germline CDR1 and CDR2 sequences are SGHDN and FVKESK. V shed 4 bases, J shed 3 bases, and the junction held 5 bases outside the gene matches. This CDR3 reads CASSPGQAYTEAFF. CDR3 nucleotide sequence: TGTGCCAGCAGCCCAGGACAGGCATACACTGAAGCTTTCTTT.

In its sample, this clone was seen a few times. The chain has TRBV28 and TRBJ2-7; D perhaps matches TRBD2 (6 bases). The length of the CDR3 is 18 residues. The germline V gene encodes CDR1 MDHEN and CDR2 SYDVKM. V dropped 7 bases and J dropped 0 bases, with 25 bases sitting between them. The CDR3 spells CASTGGPVRGPSSYEQYF. In nucleotides, the CDR3 is TGTGCCAGCACGGGTGGCCCGGTGCGGGGACCAAGCTCCTACGAGCAGTACTTC.

This clone was recorded a few times. The chain joins TRBV27 to TRBJ2-3; D perhaps matches TRBD2 (6 bases). This CDR3 is 16 amino acids long. Looked up from germline, CDR1 is MNHEY and CDR2 is SMNVEV (reference sequence). The V and J ends lost 6 bases and 0 bases respectively, with 16 bases between them. The CDR3 DNA follows: TGTGCCAGCAGGCCCCACGTGGGGGGAAGCACAGATACGCAGTATTTT. Translation gives CASRPHVGGSTDTQYF.

This clone was counted only a few times. This rearrangement joins TRBV29-1 to TRBJ2-1; 11 bases match TRBD2. CDR3 length: 14 amino acids. J gave up 5 bases and V 7 bases, and 7 bases lay outside the gene matches. CDR1 SQVTM and CDR2 ANQGSEA come from the germline V gene. In nucleotides, the CDR3 is TGCAGCGCCGACAAGGGACTAGCGGACAATGAGCAGTTCTTC. This encodes CSADKGLADNEQFF.